This T cell receptor (beta chain) was retrieved from a study of blood T cell repertoires in COVID-19. Study-wide context: Researchers got acute and convalescent COVID-19 samples from the United States, Italy and Spain. Sources were T cells, B-cell-depleted T cells, or PBMCs; the material itself was cDNA or gDNA.

CDR3 size: 15 residues. The V gene's germline CDR1 is SNHLY and CDR2 FYNNEI. Deletions cut 4 bases from V and 0 bases from J, with 10 bases between. In the original workflow: The assay estimated nucleated cells by amplifying reference gene primers. Some clones are missing from TCRdb's copy, which holds only in-frame ones; the method was immunoSEQ multiplex PCR. That table supplies the V and J calls and clone size; D and trimming were determined from the DNA. The profile covers 300,000 to 350,000 clones, with approximately 88% appearing a single time and approximately 1.8% taken by the ten largest. In Seattle, patients joined the study during active infection and were tracked longitudinally.

This sequence originates from a woman in her 30s with COVID-19, enrolled during active disease. The chain joins TRBV2 to TRBJ1-5, with a tentative D call TRBD1 (5 bases). The specimen sequenced was peripheral blood. The CDR3 DNA follows: TGTGCCAGCAGTGCCGGGGGATATAGCAATCAGCCCCAGCATTTT. Translating it yields CASSAGGYSNQPQHF.